One sample yielded the 21 T cell receptor beta chains listed below, sequenced in a study of blood T cell repertoires in COVID-19. Assay: immunoSEQ multiplex PCR; the TCRdb copy retains only in-frame clones and omits some. The top ten hold 7.5% to 10% of the sample, which has hundreds of thousands of clones, about 86% seen once. Sequenced input: peripheral blood. The receptors stem from a man older than 75 with acute or convalescent COVID-19.

This clone was detected only a few times. The chain recombines TRBV5-1 with TRBJ1-2; D unclear. V was clipped by 3 bases and J by 8 bases, with 20 bases between them. The germline CDR1 and CDR2 sequences are SGHRS and YFSETQ. CDR3 size: 15 residues. Here the CDR3 reads CASSSSIPRPGGYTF. The CDR3 DNA reads as TGCGCCAGCAGCTCCTCCATTCCTCGTCCGGGGGGCTACACCTTC.

V usage is TRBV2 and J usage is TRBJ2-3, with TRBD2 as a possible D gene (5 bases). The CDR3 is 13 residues long. Germline V gene sequence: CDR1 SNHLY, CDR2 FYNNEI. V was shortened by 1 base and J by 11 bases, with 13 bases between the two germline ends. DNA for the CDR3: TGTGCCAGCAGTGAAGGGACTTCAAACCAGCAGTATTTT. Protein product: CASSEGTSNQQYF.

The J gene is TRBJ2-1, the V gene TRBV18, with D possibly TRBD2 on 5 matching bases. Trimming shortened V by 1 base and J by 1 base, and 17 bases separated the two germline ends. This CDR3 is 18 amino acids long. Germline assignment: CDR1 KGHSH and CDR2 LQKENI. CDR3: CASSPRANMPGSYNEQFF. CDR3 sequence (DNA): TGTGCCAGCTCACCACGCGCAAATATGCCGGGGTCCTACAATGAGCAGTTCTTC. The complete variable domain, with remaining parts taken from reference TRBV18 and TRBJ2-1, reads NAGVMQNPRHLVRRRGQEARLRCSPMKGHSHVYWYRQLPEEGLKFMVYLQKENIIDESGMPKERFSAEFPKEGPSILRIQQVVRGDSAAYFCASSPRANMPGSYNEQFFGPGTRLTVL.

The rearrangement links TRBV6-5 to TRBJ1-5, with D perhaps matching TRBD1 (5 bases). V dropped 3 bases and J dropped 7 bases, with 13 bases sitting between them. The length of the CDR3 is 14 residues. Germline V gene data show CDR1 as MNHEY and CDR2 as SVGAGI. Here the CDR3 reads CASSYGGMGQPQHF. Here the CDR3 DNA reads TGTGCCAGCAGTTATGGGGGGATGGGGCAGCCCCAGCATTTT.

The chain employs TRBV7-9 and TRBJ2-7; a possible D gene is TRBD1 (5 bases). The CDR3 spans 13 residues. V lost 3 bases and J lost 6, with 12 bases in between. Looked up from germline, CDR1 is SEHNR and CDR2 is FQNEAQ (reference sequence). CDR3 nucleotide sequence: TGTGCCAGCAGCTTCGCCGGCCAGGGCGAGCAGTACTTC. Amino acids: CASSFAGQGEQYF.

The V and J genes are TRBV24-1 and TRBJ2-7, with D possibly TRBD1 on 6 matching bases. V shed 5 bases and J shed 2 bases, with 12 bases lying between them. The CDR3 has 14 amino acids. Per the germline V gene, CDR1 is KGHDR and CDR2 is SFDVKD. The DNA for the CDR3 is TGTGCCACCAGTGCCTCACAGGGAACCTACGAGCAGTACTTC. This codes for CATSASQGTYEQYF.

This chain joins TRBV27 and TRBJ2-7, with TRBD1 matching 9 bases. CDR1 is MNHEY, CDR2 SMNVEV, per germline (reference sequence). The CDR3 loop spans 15 amino acids. Trimming at V came to 6 bases and at J to 5 bases, leaving 11 bases not matched to a gene. This CDR3 reads CASRVPGQGTHEQYF. For the CDR3, the DNA is TGTGCCAGCAGAGTCCCGGGACAGGGTACCCACGAGCAGTACTTC.

The chain uses TRBV7-8 and TRBJ2-7, with D unclear. CDR1 is SGHVS, CDR2 FQNEAQ, per germline. This CDR3 contains 14 residues. The V gene lost 5 bases and the J gene lost 0 bases, with 11 bases spanning the gap. The CDR3 protein is CASSPEQSSYEQYF. DNA of the CDR3: TGTGCCAGCAGCCCAGAACAGAGCTCCTACGAGCAGTACTTC.

The genes are TRBV5-8 and TRBJ1-4, with TRBD1 matching 9 bases. The germline V gene encodes CDR1 SGHTS and CDR2 YDEGEE. The V segment lost 7 bases and the J segment 2 bases; nucleotides outside the gene matches: 3. The CDR3 is made up of 14 amino acids. The CDR3 nucleotides are TGTGCCAGCGGGGACAGGGTTACTAATGAAAAACTGTTTTTT. Translated: CASGDRVTNEKLFF. The entire variable domain, with the rest obtained from reference TRBV5-8 and TRBJ1-4, is as follows: EAGVTQSPTHLIKTRGQQATLRCSPISGHTSVYWYQQALGLGLQFLLWYDEGEERNRGNFPPRFSGRQFPNYSSELNVNALELEDSALYLCASGDRVTNEKLFFGSGTQLSVL.

In this sample, this clone turned up once. This chain links TRBV18 with TRBJ1-5; D uncertain. The CDR3 runs 13 residues. V dropped 2 bases and J dropped 4 bases, with 6 bases sitting between them. CDR1 is KGHSH, CDR2 LQKENI, per germline. CDR3 residues: CASSPSGNQPQHF. The CDR3 DNA reads TGTGCCAGCTCACCAAGCGGGAATCAGCCCCAGCATTTT.

V usage is TRBV4-1 and J usage is TRBJ1-2, with 11 bases that match TRBD1. Germline V gene lookup returns CDR1 MGHRA and CDR2 YSYEKL. The CDR3 extends over 14 amino acids. J was trimmed by 3 bases and V by 4 bases; bases with no gene match: 1. The CDR3 nucleotides are TGCGCCAGCAGCCCGGGACAGGGGGACTATGGCTACACCTTC. This translates into CASSPGQGDYGYTF.

J is TRBJ1-6 and V is TRBV7-9; TRBD1 agrees at 7 bases. This CDR3 has 15 residues. The junction had 14 bases not matched to a gene; V was cut back by 5 bases and J by 13 bases. Germline loops: CDR1 SEHNR, CDR2 FQNEAQ (reference sequence). The CDR3 sequence is CASSPNGTALFPLHF. Written as DNA, the CDR3 is TGTGCCAGCAGCCCGAACGGGACAGCTTTGTTTCCCCTCCACTTT.

This rearrangement joins TRBV4-1 to TRBJ1-5, with 11 bases fitting TRBD1. The CDR3 loop spans 15 amino acids. Germline CDR1 MGHRA, CDR2 YSYEKL. The V segment lost 4 bases and the J segment 7 bases; nucleotides outside the gene matches: 6. CDR3 loop: CASSRGTGGGQPQHF. The CDR3 nucleotides read TGCGCCAGCAGCCGTGGGACAGGGGGAGGGCAGCCCCAGCATTTT.

This clone was found once. The V gene is TRBV5-1, the J gene TRBJ2-2, with D perhaps TRBD2 (5 bases). The V end lost 1 base, the J end lost 7 bases, and 11 bases lay between the germline ends. CDR1 is SGHRS, CDR2 YFSETQ, per germline. CDR3 length equals 14 residues. As DNA, the CDR3 is TGCGCCAGCAGCTTGACACTAGGCGGCGGGGAGCTGTTTTTT. Translating it yields CASSLTLGGGELFF.

The chain carries TRBV10-1 and TRBJ2-1; TRBD2 might be the D (6 bases). This CDR3 comprises 14 residues. Germline CDR1 and CDR2: WNHNN and SYGVQD (reference sequence). V lost 1 base to trimming and J lost 4 bases, with 8 bases between them. Here the CDR3 reads CASSEFGGYNEQFF. In nucleotides, the CDR3 is TGCGCCAGCAGTGAGTTTGGAGGGTACAATGAGCAGTTCTTC.

The V gene is TRBV27, the J gene TRBJ2-6; D gene ambiguous. V dropped 0 bases and J dropped 0 bases, with 6 bases sitting between them. Looked up from germline, CDR1 is MNHEY and CDR2 is SMNVEV (reference sequence). This CDR3 comprises 16 residues. Here the CDR3 reads CASSLSRSSGANVLTF. CDR3 nucleotides: TGTGCCAGCAGTTTATCAAGGAGCTCTGGGGCCAACGTCCTGACTTTC. The full variable domain, with the rest looked up from reference TRBV27 and TRBJ2-6, is EAQVTQNPRYLITVTGKKLTVTCSQNMNHEYMSWYRQDPGLGLRQIYYSMNVEVTDKGDVPEGYKVSRKEKRNFPLILESPSPNQTSLYFCASSLSRSSGANVLTFGAGSRLTVL.

The table lists this clone with a count of one. The gene calls are TRBV7-9 and TRBJ2-2; D possibly corresponds to TRBD1 (7 bases). The CDR3 has 15 residues. CDR1 and CDR2 from the germline V gene are SEHNR and FQNEAQ (reference sequence). V lost 0 bases and J 6 bases, leaving 11 bases between the germline ends. This CDR3 reads CASSLADREAGELFF. The DNA of the CDR3 is TGTGCCAGCAGCTTAGCCGACAGGGAGGCCGGGGAGCTGTTTTTT.

This clone has a single count. The chain employs TRBV6-2 or TRBV6-3 and TRBJ2-2, with TRBD1 matching 7 bases. V shed 5 bases, J shed 5 bases, and the junction held 14 bases outside the gene matches. From germline, CDR1 is MNHEY and CDR2 SVGEGT. The CDR3 runs 17 residues. CDR3 sequence (DNA): TGTGCCAGCAGTAGGGGGCCCGGGACAGCAATGACCGGGGAGCTGTTTTTT. Translation gives CASSRGPGTAMTGELFF.

This clone turned up a few times. V is TRBV9 and J is TRBJ2-7, with D hard to call. V dropped 4 bases and J dropped 6 bases, with 8 bases sitting between them. Germline CDR1 SGDLS, CDR2 YYNGEE. The CDR3 consists of 11 residues. The CDR3 here is CASSTQAEQYF. CDR3 sequence (DNA): TGTGCCAGCAGCACCCAGGCCGAGCAGTACTTC.

This clone has only one observation. This chain joins TRBV14 and TRBJ2-7, with unresolved D. The V gene's germline CDR1 is SGHDN and CDR2 FVKESK. V was cut by 0 bases and J by 4 bases, with 13 bases left in between. The CDR3 length is 15 residues. CDR3 nucleotide sequence: TGTGCCAGCAGCCAAGAGCTAGTCATCCAATACGAGCAGTACTTC. Encoded protein: CASSQELVIQYEQYF.

The chain joins TRBV7-9 to TRBJ1-1; no clear D. The CDR3 loop spans 17 amino acids. Per germline, CDR1 SEHNR and CDR2 FQNEAQ (reference sequence). Trimming removed 5 bases from V and 0 bases from J, with 19 bases in between. The CDR3 loop is CASSPDGKRSMNTEAFF. As DNA, the CDR3 is TGTGCCAGCAGCCCTGATGGAAAGCGATCTATGAACACTGAAGCTTTCTTT.